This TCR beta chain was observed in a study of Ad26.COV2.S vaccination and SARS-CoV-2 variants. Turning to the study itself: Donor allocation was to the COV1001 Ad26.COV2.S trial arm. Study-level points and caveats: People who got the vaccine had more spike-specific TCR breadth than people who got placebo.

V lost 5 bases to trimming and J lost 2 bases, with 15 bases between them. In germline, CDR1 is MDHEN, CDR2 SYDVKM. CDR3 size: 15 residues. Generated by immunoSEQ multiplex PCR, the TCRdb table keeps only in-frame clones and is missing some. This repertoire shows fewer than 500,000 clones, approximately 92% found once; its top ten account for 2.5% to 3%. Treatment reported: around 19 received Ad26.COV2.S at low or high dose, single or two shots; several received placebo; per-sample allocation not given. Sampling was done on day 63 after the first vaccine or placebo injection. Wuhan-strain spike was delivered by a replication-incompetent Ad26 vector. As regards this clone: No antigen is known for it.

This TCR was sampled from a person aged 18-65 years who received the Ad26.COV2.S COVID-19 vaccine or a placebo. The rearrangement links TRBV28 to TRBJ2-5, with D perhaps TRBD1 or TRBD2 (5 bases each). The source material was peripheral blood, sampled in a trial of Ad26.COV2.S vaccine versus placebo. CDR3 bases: TGTGCCAGCAGTGGTAGAGGGACCCCACAAGAGACCCAGTACTTC. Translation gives CASSGRGTPQETQYF.